Included here is one T cell receptor beta chain sequence, with context. Time point indicated: pretreatment peripheral blood. Patient sample counts ranged from 1 to 8, pretreatment and on-treatment. The CDR3 totals 11 residues. Trimming took 6 bases from V and 7 from J, leaving 9 bases between them. The germline V gene has CDR1 MNHNS and CDR2 SASEGT. These data originate in a study of PD-L1 blockade in urothelial cancer. As for the study in general: From 0 to 3 prior chemotherapy regimens had been given to the patients. Samples of blood were analyzed 3 weeks (second dose) and 6 weeks after treatment start.

Profiling relied on immunoSEQ multiplex PCR, and the TCRdb table lists in-frame clones only, not all of them. This table has 60,000 to 75,000 clones, around 88% appearing once. The receptor comes from a man aged 55 to 70 with urothelial cancer. This specimen consisted of PBMCs, obtained around atezolizumab (anti-PD-L1) treatment. The chain couples TRBV6-1 to TRBJ1-2; D may be TRBD1 (5 bases). The CDR3 reads CASSQGIGYTF. CDR3 nucleotide sequence: TGTGCCAGCAGCCAGGGAATTGGCTACACCTTC.